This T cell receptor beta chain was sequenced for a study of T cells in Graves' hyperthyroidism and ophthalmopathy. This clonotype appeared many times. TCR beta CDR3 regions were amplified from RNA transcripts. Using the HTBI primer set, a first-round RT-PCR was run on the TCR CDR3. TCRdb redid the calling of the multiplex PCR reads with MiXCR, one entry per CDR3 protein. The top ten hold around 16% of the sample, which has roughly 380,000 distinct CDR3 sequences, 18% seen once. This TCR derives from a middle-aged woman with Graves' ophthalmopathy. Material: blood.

The CDR3 DNA reads as TGCGCCAGCAGCCAAGATTCCGGGGGCATGAGAGAGCAGTACTTC. This encodes CASSQDSGGMREQYF. This rearrangement joins TRBV4-3 to TRBJ2-7, with D possibly being TRBD1 or TRBD2 (6 bases each). Germline loops: CDR1 LGHNA, CDR2 YSLEER. V dropped 0 bases and J dropped 7 bases, with 16 bases sitting between them. The CDR3 totals 15 residues.